This T cell receptor beta chain was identified in a study of blood T cell repertoires in COVID-19. TCRdb keeps only in-frame clones here, not all; method: immunoSEQ multiplex PCR. This table holds around 300,000 clones, approximately 90% found once. V was cut by 4 bases and J by 0 bases, with 19 bases left in between. This CDR3 region has 19 residues. Germline V lookup: CDR1 KGHSH, CDR2 LQKENI. This TCR came from a woman in her forties or fifties with COVID-19, enrolled during active disease. Material for sequencing was peripheral blood. The chain uses TRBV18 and TRBJ2-6, with a possible D match to TRBD1 (6 bases). CDR3: CASSQTGNRVASGANVLTF. The CDR3 bases are TGTGCCAGCTCACAAACAGGGAACAGAGTGGCCTCTGGGGCCAACGTCCTGACTTTC.